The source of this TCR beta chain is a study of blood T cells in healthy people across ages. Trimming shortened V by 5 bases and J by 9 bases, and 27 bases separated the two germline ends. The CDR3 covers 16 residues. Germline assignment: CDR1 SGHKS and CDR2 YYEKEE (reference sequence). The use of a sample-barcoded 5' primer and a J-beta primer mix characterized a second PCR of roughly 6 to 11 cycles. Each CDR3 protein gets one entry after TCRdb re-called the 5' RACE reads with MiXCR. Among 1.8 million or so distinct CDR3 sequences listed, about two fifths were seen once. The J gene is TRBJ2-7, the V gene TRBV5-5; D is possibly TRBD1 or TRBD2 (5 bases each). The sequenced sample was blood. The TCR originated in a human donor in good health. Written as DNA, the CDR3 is TGTGCCAGCAGTTTTGGCTATGCCCGATTCGGGGACGGGCAGTACTTC. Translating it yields CASSFGYARFGDGQYF.